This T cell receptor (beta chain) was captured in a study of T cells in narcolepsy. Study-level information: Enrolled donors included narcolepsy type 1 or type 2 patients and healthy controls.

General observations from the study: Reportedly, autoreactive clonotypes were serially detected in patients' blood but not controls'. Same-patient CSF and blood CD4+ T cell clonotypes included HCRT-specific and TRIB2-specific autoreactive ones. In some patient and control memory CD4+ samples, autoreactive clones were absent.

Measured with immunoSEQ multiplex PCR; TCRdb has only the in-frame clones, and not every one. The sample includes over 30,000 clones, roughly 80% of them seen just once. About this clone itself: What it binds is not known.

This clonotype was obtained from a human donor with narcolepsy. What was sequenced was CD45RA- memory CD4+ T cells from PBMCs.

This CDR3 reads CASSEVIGANEQFF. CDR3 nucleotide sequence: TGTGCCAGCAGTGAAGTTATAGGGGCCAATGAGCAGTTCTTC. The V gene is TRBV6-1, the J gene TRBJ2-1, with D tentatively TRBD1 (5 bases). Germline CDR1 and CDR2: MNHNS and SASEGT. The CDR3 is made up of 14 amino acids. V gave up 1 base and J gave up 6 bases, with 10 bases separating them.